Shown below are 13 T cell receptor beta chains from a single sample sequenced in a study of T cell responses to AZD1222 COVID-19 vaccine. Data came from immunoSEQ multiplex PCR; TCRdb stores just in-frame clones and leaves some out. The sample yields around 110,000 clones, about four fifths seen once. The starting material was peripheral blood, obtained on day 0 of AZD1222 vaccination. These TCRs come from an adult in good health.

This sequence joins TRBV19 and TRBJ2-3; a possible D gene is TRBD2 (6 bases). Trimming stripped 10 bases from V and 2 bases from J, with 19 bases between. The CDR3 is 15 amino acids. Germline V CDR1 and CDR2: LNHDA, SQIVND (reference sequence). The CDR3 protein is CATRGLSYLTDTQYF. The CDR3 nucleotides are TGTGCCACCCGGGGACTTTCGTACCTCACAGATACGCAGTATTTT.

The rearrangement links TRBV28 to TRBJ1-2; TRBD1 is a possible D gene (6 bases). The CDR3 covers 13 residues. Germline V CDR1 and CDR2: MDHEN, SYDVKM. Trimming removed 5 bases at V and 9 bases at J, with 16 bases between. This CDR3 reads CASSPGTSKRYTF. The CDR3, as DNA: TGTGCCAGCAGTCCCGGGACATCGAAGCGCTACACCTTC.

This chain uses TRBV5-1 with TRBJ2-3; D possibly corresponds to TRBD2 (6 bases). Germline V gene lookup returns CDR1 SGHRS and CDR2 YFSETQ. V was clipped by 4 bases and J by 2 bases, with 11 bases between them. The CDR3 has 14 amino acids. The CDR3 DNA sequence: TGCGCCAGCAGCATGGGACTTTACACAGATACGCAGTATTTT. Encoded protein: CASSMGLYTDTQYF. Filled out from reference TRBV5-1 and TRBJ2-3, the complete variable domain reads KAGVTQTPRYLIKTRGQQVTLSCSPISGHRSVSWYQQTPGQGLQFLFEYFSETQRNKGNFPGRFSGRQFSNSRSEMNVSTLELGDSALYLCASSMGLYTDTQYFGPGTRLTVL.

The chain is built from TRBV19 and TRBJ2-2, with D unclear. The CDR3 spans 12 residues. The V and J ends lost 5 bases and 5 bases respectively, with 6 bases between them. CDR1 is LNHDA, CDR2 SQIVND, per germline (reference sequence). The CDR3 region has the DNA TGTGCCAGTAGTTTGGGGACCGGGGAGCTGTTTTTT. Protein: CASSLGTGELFF.

This clone came up once. The J gene is TRBJ1-5, the V gene TRBV27; unclear D gene. In germline, CDR1 is MNHEY, CDR2 SMNVEV (reference sequence). V shed 3 bases and J shed 0 bases, with 12 bases lying between them. The CDR3 runs 16 residues. The CDR3 DNA reads as TGTGCCAGCAGTTTCCAACCAGGTCATAGCAATCAGCCCCAGCATTTT. Encoded protein: CASSFQPGHSNQPQHF.

This rearrangement joins TRBV3-1 (or the pseudogene TRBV3-2) to TRBJ1-5; tentatively, D is TRBD1 (6 bases). Trimming removed 1 base from V and 3 bases from J, with 13 bases in between. The CDR3 covers 16 residues. Per the germline V gene, CDR1 is LGHDT and CDR2 is YNNKEL (reference sequence). The CDR3 region has the DNA TGTGCCAGCAGCCAAGGGGCAGAGGGGGTCAATCAGCCCCAGCATTTT. It codes for CASSQGAEGVNQPQHF.

This chain links TRBV2 with TRBJ1-5; D remains unclear. This CDR3 has 14 residues. V lost 7 bases, J lost 2 bases, and 12 bases lay in between. Per germline, CDR1 SNHLY and CDR2 FYNNEI. Here the CDR3 reads CASNFVSRNQPQHF. The CDR3 nucleotides are TGTGCCAGCAATTTTGTAAGCCGCAATCAGCCCCAGCATTTT.

The gene calls are TRBV6-5 and TRBJ2-1; no clear D. V lost 7 bases and J 2 bases, leaving 6 bases between the germline ends. Germline-derived CDR1 and CDR2 are MNHEY and SVGAGI. The CDR3 loop spans 12 amino acids. CDR3 residues: CASKRAYNEQFF. The CDR3 DNA reads TGTGCCAGCAAAAGGGCCTACAATGAGCAGTTCTTC.

The chain employs TRBV4-2 and TRBJ1-5; the D is unclear. The V end lost 0 bases, the J end lost 7 bases, and 7 bases lay between the germline ends. There are 13 residues in the CDR3. Looked up from germline, CDR1 is LGHNA and CDR2 is YNFKEQ. The CDR3 reads CASSQEAAQPQHF. The DNA for the CDR3 is TGTGCCAGCAGCCAAGAGGCGGCCCAGCCCCAGCATTTT.

The genes are TRBV3-1 (or the pseudogene TRBV3-2) and TRBJ2-1; D is undetermined. The germline gives CDR1 LGHDT, CDR2 YNNKEL (reference sequence). Trimming removed 1 base at V and 7 bases at J, with 5 bases between. The CDR3 has 12 amino acids. This chain's CDR3 is CASSQGRNEQFF. CDR3 DNA sequence: TGTGCCAGCAGCCAAGGTAGGAATGAGCAGTTCTTC.

V gene TRBV27 combines with J gene TRBJ2-1, with 11 bases matching TRBD2. Germline V lookup: CDR1 MNHEY, CDR2 SMNVEV (reference sequence). V shed 9 bases, J shed 0 bases, and the junction held 13 bases outside the gene matches. The CDR3 spans 18 residues. Written as DNA, the CDR3 is TGTGCCAGTCGATCCGGACTAGCGGGTTGGAGCTCCTACAATGAGCAGTTCTTC. This encodes CASRSGLAGWSSYNEQFF.

This clone was observed once. CDR3 DNA: TGTGCCAGCTCACCACCGGGCAGGCCACAATCCAACTATGGCTACACCTTC. This codes for CASSPPGRPQSNYGYTF. The chain is built from TRBV18 and TRBJ1-2; D gene ambiguous. V was trimmed by 0 bases and J by 2 bases, leaving 16 bases between them. CDR3 size: 17 residues. CDR1 and CDR2 from the germline V gene are KGHSH and LQKENI.

This sequence joins TRBV6-5 and TRBJ2-7; 7 bases fit TRBD1. Germline V gene data show CDR1 as MNHEY and CDR2 as SVGAGI. V trimming: 0 bases; J trimming: 5 bases; junction bases outside the gene matches: 10. The CDR3 is 16 amino acids. Here the CDR3 reads CASSYSNRLGGDEQYF. DNA for the CDR3: TGTGCCAGCAGTTACTCGAACCGGTTAGGGGGCGACGAGCAGTACTTC.